Shown below are 27 T cell receptor beta chains from a single sample sequenced in a study of neurological immune-mediated disorders. TCRdb called the 5' RACE reads again in MiXCR, with one record for every CDR3 protein. The repertoire holds about 55,000 distinct CDR3 sequences, approximately 4.4% seen once, with 2.9% in the top ten. The sequenced sample was PBMCs. These receptors came from a middle-aged man with multiple sclerosis.

This clonotype was seen many times. This rearrangement joins TRBV20-1 to TRBJ2-7, with D tentatively TRBD2 (5 bases). CDR3 length equals 14 residues. Germline loops: CDR1 DFQATT, CDR2 SNEGSKA (reference sequence). Trimming left V 1 base short and J 2 bases short, with 12 bases between. The DNA of the CDR3 is TGCAGTGCTAGAGTCGGAGGCTCAGCCTACGAGCAGTACTTC. Its translation is CSARVGGSAYEQYF.

The genes are TRBV20-1 and TRBJ2-5; TRBD2 aligns across 7 bases. CDR1 is DFQATT, CDR2 SNEGSKA, per germline (reference sequence). Trimming at V came to 5 bases and at J to 3 bases, leaving 6 bases not matched to a gene. The CDR3 extends over 13 amino acids. CDR3 bases: TGCAGTGCTGGTCGGGGGGTCGAAGAGACCCAGTACTTC. It codes for CSAGRGVEETQYF.

This clonotype was seen at least ten times. This chain uses TRBV12-3 or TRBV12-4 with TRBJ2-1; TRBD1 matches at 7 bases. The ends lost 7 bases at V and 10 bases at J; junction bases unmatched: 16. The CDR3 is 15 amino acids. CDR3 sequence: CASTLTGARVDEQFF. As DNA, the CDR3 is TGTGCCAGCACCCTCACAGGGGCCAGGGTAGACGAGCAGTTCTTC.

This clonotype was observed at least ten times. The chain couples TRBV7-2 to TRBJ2-5; TRBD2 aligns across 9 bases. The CDR3 has 14 amino acids. With V trimmed by 5 bases and J by 5 bases, 6 bases remained unmatched. CDR1 is SGHTA and CDR2 is FQGNSA in the germline V gene. The CDR3 nucleotides are TGTGCCAGCAGCCGACTAGCGGCTGGGGAGACCCAGTACTTC. As protein: CASSRLAAGETQYF.

This clonotype was detected ten times or more. The chain uses TRBV27 and TRBJ2-3; 7 bases line up with TRBD2. CDR3 length: 14 residues. Germline V gene lookup returns CDR1 MNHEY and CDR2 SMNVEV (reference sequence). Unmatched junction bases numbered 6, after V lost 3 bases and J lost 6 bases. The CDR3 reads CASSLGQRDDTQYF. The CDR3 DNA follows: TGTGCCAGCAGTTTGGGCCAGCGGGACGATACGCAGTATTTT.

In this sample, this clonotype turned up a few times. The chain recombines TRBV18 with TRBJ1-1; D ambiguous. Germline assignment: CDR1 KGHSH and CDR2 LQKENI. V lost 2 bases to trimming and J lost 2 bases, with 6 bases between them. The CDR3 extends over 13 amino acids. The CDR3 DNA sequence: TGTGCCAGCTCACCATCGCATAACACTGAAGCTTTCTTT. Its protein is CASSPSHNTEAFF.

A few counts support this clonotype. The chain is built from TRBV5-1 and TRBJ2-1, with TRBD1 as a possible D gene (6 bases). Germline V gene sequence: CDR1 SGHRS, CDR2 YFSETQ. Trimming cost V 2 bases and J 5 bases, with 14 bases left between them. There are 15 residues in the CDR3. CDR3 sequence (DNA): TGCGCCAGCAGCTTCAGACAGGAAAAAAACAATGAGCAGTTCTTC. Translating gives CASSFRQEKNNEQFF.

Notes on this clonotype: This could be a read error, since a much larger clone is one nucleotide away. This rearrangement joins TRBV7-8 to TRBJ2-7, with D unclear. Looked up from germline, CDR1 is SGHVS and CDR2 is FQNEAQ. Trimming shortened V by 6 bases and J by 4 bases, and 13 bases separated the two germline ends. The CDR3 is 13 amino acids. The CDR3 region is CASSSESPYEQYF. DNA of the CDR3: TGTGCCAGCAGTTCCGAAAGCCCTTACGAGCAGTACTTC.

In this sample, this clonotype turned up many times. V and J are TRBV5-5 and TRBJ1-1; no definite D call. Trimming stripped 2 bases from V and 1 base from J, with 9 bases between. CDR1 and CDR2 (germline): SGHKS, YYEKEE (reference sequence). The CDR3 has 14 amino acids. This CDR3 reads CASSFIIKNTEAFF. Here the CDR3 DNA reads TGTGCCAGCAGCTTCATTATAAAGAACACTGAAGCTTTCTTT.

At least ten counts were recorded for this clonotype. The genes are TRBV5-1 and TRBJ2-1; 16 bases fit TRBD2. J was trimmed by 2 bases and V by 7 bases; bases with no gene match: 6. Per germline, CDR1 SGHRS and CDR2 YFSETQ. The CDR3 length is 17 residues. CDR3 sequence (DNA): TGCGCCAGCGCCGGGACTAGCGGGAGGGGACCCTACAATGAGCAGTTCTTC. Its protein is CASAGTSGRGPYNEQFF.

This clonotype was detected many times. The chain recombines TRBV5-1 with TRBJ2-3; D is undetermined. This CDR3 contains 16 residues. The germline V gene encodes CDR1 SGHRS and CDR2 YFSETQ. Trimming shortened V by 0 bases and J by 0 bases, and 11 bases separated the two germline ends. The CDR3 reads CASSLGGGTSTDTQYF. The CDR3 nucleotides are TGCGCCAGCAGCTTGGGCGGCGGAACTAGCACAGATACGCAGTATTTT.

This chain joins TRBV6-5 and TRBJ2-3; the match to TRBD2 covers 7 bases. The CDR3 runs 15 residues. V was clipped by 8 bases and J by 5 bases; unmatched bases: 13. Germline V gene lookup returns CDR1 MNHEY and CDR2 SVGAGI. In DNA, the CDR3 is TGTGCCAGCCGCCCCGGGGCGGGAGTTAGAGATACGCAGTATTTT. Translated: CASRPGAGVRDTQYF.

Ten or more counts support this clonotype. The chain employs TRBV4-2 and TRBJ2-1; the D gene is possibly TRBD1 (5 bases). The CDR3 consists of 13 residues. V was clipped by 4 bases and J by 5 bases, with 9 bases between them. CDR1 and CDR2 from the germline V gene are LGHNA and YNFKEQ. The CDR3 bases are TGTGCCAGCAGCCGCGACAGAAACAATGAGCAGTTCTTC. Protein: CASSRDRNNEQFF.

This clonotype was seen many times. This chain links TRBV6-5 with TRBJ2-7, with TRBD1 identical over 9 bases. Germline CDR1 is MNHEY and CDR2 is SVGAGI. CDR3 length equals 15 residues. J lost 4 bases, V lost 5 bases, and 9 bases had no gene match. In DNA, the CDR3 is TGTGCCAGCAGTACCCGACAGGGGGGGAGTTACGAGCAGTACTTC. Its translation is CASSTRQGGSYEQYF.

This clonotype has ten or more counts. The chain has TRBV29-1 and TRBJ1-1, with D perhaps TRBD1 (5 bases). This CDR3 comprises 13 residues. Trimming pared 6 bases from V and 6 bases from J, leaving 17 bases between. From germline, CDR1 is SQVTM and CDR2 ANQGSEA. As DNA, the CDR3 is TGCAGCGTCGGGGGGGGGAGGCGTCCTGAAGCTTTCTTT. Translated: CSVGGGRRPEAFF.

This clonotype was found many times. The chain carries TRBV10-3 and TRBJ2-1; D remains unclear. From germline, CDR1 is ENHRY and CDR2 SYGVKD. V lost 4 bases and J lost 4, with 8 bases in between. The CDR3 loop spans 13 amino acids. CDR3 coding DNA: TGTGCCATCAGTGGGTACCAGTACAATGAGCAGTTCTTC. Translating gives CAISGYQYNEQFF.

This clonotype was observed many times. This sequence joins TRBV6-2 or TRBV6-3 and TRBJ2-7, with 7 bases lining up with TRBD1. Germline V lookup: CDR1 MNHEY, CDR2 SVGEGT. V trimming: 2 bases; J trimming: 7 bases; junction bases outside the gene matches: 5. This CDR3 comprises 13 residues. The CDR3 loop reads CASSYGTASEQYF. The CDR3 region has the DNA TGTGCCAGCAGTTACGGGACAGCTAGTGAGCAGTACTTC.

This clonotype has just a few counts. Just one base apart from a much larger clone, this may be a read error. The rearrangement joins TRBV28 to TRBJ2-7, with TRBD1 matching over 7 bases. V shed 7 bases and J 7 bases; nucleotides not matched to a gene: 10. Germline lookup yields CDR1 MDHEN and CDR2 SYDVKM. CDR3 length: 13 amino acids. In nucleotides, the CDR3 is TGTGCCAGCAAAAGGCGACAGGGAAAAGAGCAGTACTTC. It encodes CASKRRQGKEQYF.

This clonotype was counted many times. V usage is TRBV28 and J usage is TRBJ2-7, with 7 bases fitting TRBD2. Germline CDR1 is MDHEN and CDR2 is SYDVKM. This CDR3 contains 14 residues. V dropped 2 bases and J dropped 7; count of bases not matched to a gene: 8. As DNA, the CDR3 is TGTGCCAGCAGTTTACTAGCCGGGGGGAGAGAGCAGTACTTC. This sequence encodes CASSLLAGGREQYF. The full variable domain, completed using reference TRBV28 and TRBJ2-7, is DVKVTQSSRYLVKRTGEKVFLECVQDMDHENMFWYRQDPGLGLRLIYFSYDVKMKEKGDIPEGYSVSREKKERFSLILESASTNQTSMYLCASSLLAGGREQYFGPGTRLTVT.

The chain combines TRBV7-8 with TRBJ2-1; possible D gene TRBD2, 5 bases. The germline V gene has CDR1 SGHVS and CDR2 FQNEAQ. Trimming stripped 2 bases from V and 4 bases from J, with 12 bases between. This CDR3 region has 15 residues. CDR3 DNA: TGTGCCAGCAGCTTACTGGCTAGCTCTTACAATGAGCAGTTCTTC. Protein product: CASSLLASSYNEQFF. Looking up the rest from reference TRBV7-8 and TRBJ2-1 gives the full variable domain: GAGVSQSPRYKVAKRGQDVALRCDPISGHVSLFWYQQALGQGPEFLTYFQNEAQLDKSGLPSDRFFAERPEGSVSTLKIQRTQQEDSAVYLCASSLLASSYNEQFFGPGTRLTVL.

This chain joins TRBV5-5 and TRBJ1-2; D gene uncertain. V was trimmed by 4 bases and J by 5 bases, leaving 24 bases between them. Germline lookup yields CDR1 SGHKS and CDR2 YYEKEE (reference sequence). The CDR3 is made up of 17 amino acids. CDR3 nucleotide sequence: TGTGCCAGCAGCCCGACCCCGGTGGAGGGCGAGAAGTATGGCTACACCTTC. Translation: CASSPTPVEGEKYGYTF.

In its sample, this clonotype was seen many times. The genes are TRBV29-1 and TRBJ2-7; D remains ambiguous. Per the germline V gene, CDR1 is SQVTM and CDR2 is ANQGSEA. The CDR3 spans 16 residues. The DNA of the CDR3 is TGCAGTATCTTAGGGAATAAACGGTTGGAATCCTACGAGCAGTACTTC. Protein product: CSILGNKRLESYEQYF.

As for this clonotype: One base away lies a much larger clone, so this may be a sequencing read error. Likely a read error: the CDR3 ends without its conserved phenylalanine or tryptophan. The rearrangement uses TRBV7-9 and TRBJ2-1, with D unclear. This CDR3 has 13 residues. Germline CDR1 reads SEHNR; CDR2 reads FQNEAQ (reference sequence). The V end lost 6 bases, the J end lost 8 bases, and 14 bases lay between the germline ends. The CDR3 coding sequence is TGTGCCAGCAGGACCCCCAATGTCGATGAGCAGTTCTGC. It translates to CASRTPNVDEQFC.

This clonotype has ten or more counts. The chain couples TRBV9 to TRBJ2-7; D is perhaps TRBD1 or TRBD2 (5 bases each). Germline lookup yields CDR1 SGDLS and CDR2 YYNGEE. Trimming cost V 3 bases and J 3 bases, with 28 bases left between them. The CDR3 spans 19 residues. CDR3 sequence (DNA): TGTGCCAGCAGCGCTAGGTTACCGTCGGGGACCCGCCTAGGCTACGAGCAGTACTTC. This sequence encodes CASSARLPSGTRLGYEQYF.

This clonotype was counted only a few times. The chain combines TRBV28 with TRBJ2-4; no reliable D call. The V end lost 2 bases, the J end lost 5 bases, and 10 bases lay between the germline ends. This CDR3 region has 14 residues. Germline CDR1 MDHEN, CDR2 SYDVKM. The CDR3 here is CASSLPPGQNIQYF. The CDR3, as DNA: TGTGCCAGCAGTTTACCCCCCGGCCAAAACATTCAGTACTTC.

This clonotype was found many times. Here the CDR3 reads CASSYGTAQETQYF. DNA of the CDR3: TGTGCCAGCAGTTACGGGACAGCCCAAGAGACCCAGTACTTC. The rearrangement links TRBV6-5 to TRBJ2-5, with 7 bases that match TRBD1. This CDR3 comprises 14 residues. Germline loops: CDR1 MNHEY, CDR2 SVGAGI. With 2 bases clipped from V and 1 base from J, the junction kept 1 base outside the gene matches.

This clonotype was detected ten times or more. The chain uses TRBV20-1 and TRBJ2-3, with TRBD2 as a possible D gene (5 bases). Germline assignment: CDR1 DFQATT and CDR2 SNEGSKA (reference sequence). The CDR3 contains 16 residues. Trimming stripped 0 bases from V and 0 bases from J, with 13 bases between. CDR3: CSARDRVARSTDTQYF. In DNA, the CDR3 is TGCAGTGCTAGAGATCGGGTAGCGAGAAGCACAGATACGCAGTATTTT.